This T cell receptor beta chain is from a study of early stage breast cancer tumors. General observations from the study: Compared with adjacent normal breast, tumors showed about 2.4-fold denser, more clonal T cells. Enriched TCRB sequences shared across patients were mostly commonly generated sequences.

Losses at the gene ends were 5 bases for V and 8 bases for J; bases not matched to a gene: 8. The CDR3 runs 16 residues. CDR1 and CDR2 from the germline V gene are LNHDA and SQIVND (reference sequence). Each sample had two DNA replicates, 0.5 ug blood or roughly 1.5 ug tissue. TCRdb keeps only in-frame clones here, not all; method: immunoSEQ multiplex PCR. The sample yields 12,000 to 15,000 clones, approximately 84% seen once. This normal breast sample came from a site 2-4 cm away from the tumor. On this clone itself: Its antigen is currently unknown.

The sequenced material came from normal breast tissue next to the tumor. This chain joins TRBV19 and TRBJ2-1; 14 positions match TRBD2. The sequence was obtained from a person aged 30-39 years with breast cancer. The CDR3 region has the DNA TGTGCCAGTAGTCGGGGGGGGACTAGCGGGAGTTATGAGCAGTTCTTC. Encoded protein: CASSRGGTSGSYEQFF.